The rows below give T cell receptor beta chains drawn from one sample of a study of blood T cells in healthy people across ages. Each CDR3 protein gets one entry after TCRdb re-called the 5' RACE reads with MiXCR. The sample yields 700,000 to 900,000 distinct CDR3 sequences, around 25% seen once. This sample also appeared in a second study, on T cells of mothers and their children.

Sample: blood. The receptors originated from a boy between 10 and 17 years old in good health. Each CDR3 is given with its conserved first and last residue. The D gene is left open where the match is weak. Clone size appears in some rows only: once, few, many, or a class for an expanded clone.

V	J	size	D	CDR3	DNA
TRBV4-2	TRBJ1-5	.	.	CASSRALLVSNQPQHF	TGTGCCAGCAGCCGAGCCCTCTTAGTCAGCAATCAGCCCCAGCATTTT
TRBV20-1	TRBJ2-7	.	.	CSARDLVDSYEQYF	TGCAGTGCTAGAGACCTCGTCGATAGCTACGAGCAGTACTTC
TRBV12-3/TRBV12-4	TRBJ2-6	few	.	CASSPPGGANVLTF	TGTGCCAGCAGTCCCCCCGGTGGGGCCAACGTCCTGACTTTC
TRBV12-3/TRBV12-4	TRBJ2-5	.	TRBD2	CASSRTSGDETQYF	TGTGCCAGCTCCCGGACTAGCGGGGACGAGACCCAGTACTTC
TRBV20-1	TRBJ2-4	.	TRBD2	CSASGTSVAKNIQYF	TGCAGTGCTTCCGGGACTAGCGTAGCCAAAAACATTCAGTACTTC
TRBV12-3/TRBV12-4	TRBJ2-7	.	.	CASSPGTSHRGYEQYF	TGTGCCAGCAGCCCCGGGACTTCTCATCGGGGTTACGAGCAGTACTTC
TRBV10-3	TRBJ1-2	.	.	CAISESAGATNYGYTF	TGTGCCATCAGTGAGTCGGCCGGAGCTACAAACTATGGCTACACCTTC
TRBV12-3/TRBV12-4	TRBJ2-5	.	.	CASSFSEVGPTPTQYF	TGTGCCAGCAGTTTCTCGGAGGTGGGGCCGACTCCGACCCAGTACTTC
TRBV3-1	TRBJ2-4	few	.	CASSQDGVRIQYF	TGTGCCAGCAGCCAAGACGGGGTACGCATTCAGTACTTC
TRBV6-5	TRBJ1-2	few	.	CASSYSSGGPYGYTF	TGTGCCAGCAGTTACTCGAGCGGCGGCCCTTACGGCTACACCTTC
TRBV5-5	TRBJ2-5	few	.	CASRSRRTQYF	TGTGCCAGCAGGTCACGAAGGACCCAGTACTTC
TRBV5-1	TRBJ2-5	.	TRBD2	CASSITSGGAKETQYF	TGCGCCAGCAGCATAACTAGCGGGGGAGCCAAAGAGACCCAGTACTTC
TRBV28	TRBJ1-4	few	.	CASSFAGTGRQEKLFF	TGTGCCAGCAGTTTTGCCGGGACGGGACGGCAGGAAAAACTGTTTTTT
TRBV20-1	TRBJ1-2	once	.	CSASPRRSYGYTF	TGCAGTGCTAGTCCTAGACGGAGCTATGGCTACACCTTC
TRBV5-1	TRBJ2-3	.	.	CASSLDGFPTDTQYF	TGCGCCAGCAGCCTCGATGGGTTTCCCACAGATACGCAGTATTTT
TRBV20-1	TRBJ2-1	.	.	CSARQTGFLNEQFF	TGCAGTGCTAGACAAACAGGCTTTCTCAATGAGCAGTTCTTC
TRBV6-6	TRBJ1-4	few	.	CASKAGSNEKLFF	TGTGCCAGCAAGGCAGGCTCTAATGAAAAACTGTTTTTT
TRBV18	TRBJ1-1	once	.	CASSPELGRTEAFF	TGTGCCAGCTCACCGGAACTTGGGAGGACTGAAGCTTTCTTT
TRBV7-2	TRBJ1-3	.	TRBD1	CASRPGGRGGNTIYF	TGTGCCAGCAGACCAGGGGGAAGGGGAGGAAACACCATATATTTT
TRBV29-1	TRBJ1-2	many	.	CSFIRDSANYGYTF	TGCAGCTTTATAAGGGACTCAGCTAACTATGGCTACACCTTC
TRBV29-1	TRBJ2-7	few	TRBD2	CSVDGTSGATYEQYF	TGCAGCGTTGATGGGACTAGCGGGGCCACCTACGAGCAGTACTTC
TRBV9	TRBJ2-2	.	TRBD1	CASSVSLRSGGNYTGELFF	TGTGCCAGCAGCGTATCATTACGATCAGGGGGAAACTACACCGGGGAGCTGTTTTTT
TRBV12-3/TRBV12-4	TRBJ2-7	.	TRBD1	CASNRQGPNYEQYF	TGTGCCAGCAACCGACAGGGTCCCAACTACGAGCAGTACTTC
TRBV5-5	TRBJ2-2	.	.	CASMASLGNTGELFF	TGTGCCAGCATGGCTAGTTTGGGGAACACCGGGGAGCTGTTTTTT
TRBV9	TRBJ2-1	.	TRBD2	CASTKGLAGSSYNEQFF	TGTGCCAGCACCAAGGGACTAGCGGGGAGCTCCTACAATGAGCAGTTCTTC
TRBV7-2	TRBJ1-3	.	.	CASSLWTASGNTIYF	TGTGCCAGCAGCTTGTGGACAGCCTCTGGAAACACCATATATTTT
TRBV29-1	TRBJ2-5	few	.	CSVDSLGETQYF	TGCAGCGTAGACTCCCTTGGGGAGACCCAGTACTTC
TRBV5-1	TRBJ2-2	once	TRBD2	CASSSGTTGDGELFF	TGCGCCAGCAGCAGCGGGACCACCGGTGACGGGGAGCTGTTTTTT
TRBV5-1	TRBJ1-2	few	TRBD1	CASSPDRVGSYTF	TGCGCCAGCAGCCCGGACAGGGTCGGTAGCTACACCTTC
TRBV6-5	TRBJ2-4	.	.	CASSSLEAKNIQYF	TGTGCCAGCAGCTCTCTGGAAGCCAAAAACATTCAGTACTTC
TRBV29-1	TRBJ2-1	few	TRBD2	CSVEPSGDEQFF	TGCAGCGTTGAACCCAGCGGGGATGAGCAGTTCTTC
TRBV3-1	TRBJ2-5	.	TRBD2	CASSSPLSGGQETQYF	TGTGCCAGCAGCTCGCCCCTATCGGGGGGTCAAGAGACCCAGTACTTC
TRBV27	TRBJ2-5	.	.	CASSLVEGGQETQYF	TGTGCCAGCAGTTTAGTGGAGGGTGGGCAAGAGACCCAGTACTTC
TRBV14	TRBJ2-1	.	.	CASSQDGLEQFF	TGTGCCAGCAGCCAAGACGGGCTCGAGCAGTTCTTC
TRBV28	TRBJ2-3	few	.	CASTWGGAPPTQYF	TGTGCCAGCACCTGGGGGGGGGCCCCTCCCACGCAGTATTTT
TRBV30	TRBJ1-5	few	TRBD1	CAWDPGGSQPQHF	TGTGCCTGGGACCCAGGGGGCAGTCAGCCCCAGCATTTT
TRBV27	TRBJ1-4	.	.	CASSRTWEDFEKLFF	TGTGCCAGCAGTAGGACCTGGGAGGACTTCGAAAAACTGTTTTTT
TRBV11-2	TRBJ2-5	many	.	CASSPSPSGRGEETQYF	TGTGCCAGCAGTCCTAGTCCTAGCGGCAGGGGAGAAGAGACCCAGTACTTC
TRBV18	TRBJ1-2	.	.	CASSHREANYGYTF	TGTGCCAGCTCGCACAGGGAAGCTAACTATGGCTACACCTTC
TRBV28	TRBJ2-7	few	TRBD1	CASSFGTGLDHEQYF	TGTGCCAGCAGTTTTGGGACAGGGTTGGATCATGAGCAGTACTTC
TRBV11-2	TRBJ2-5	.	TRBD2	CASTWDSGRETQYF	TGTGCCAGCACTTGGGATAGCGGGAGGGAGACCCAGTACTTC
TRBV7-3	TRBJ2-5	few	.	CASSPQGGEETQYF	TGTGCCAGCAGCCCCCAGGGGGGCGAAGAGACCCAGTACTTC
TRBV6-5	TRBJ2-5	.	TRBD2	CASSYAEPGGKTQYF	TGTGCCAGCAGTTACGCGGAGCCGGGGGGGAAGACCCAGTACTTC
TRBV5-8	TRBJ2-1	.	.	CASSLGERSYNEQFF	TGTGCCAGCAGCTTGGGGGAGAGGTCCTACAATGAGCAGTTCTTC
TRBV5-1	TRBJ2-2	few	.	CASQSPGELFF	TGCGCCAGCCAGAGTCCCGGGGAGCTGTTTTTT
TRBV5-1	TRBJ1-1	few	.	CASSFSFSPGTEAFF	TGCGCCAGCAGCTTCAGTTTCTCCCCGGGCACTGAAGCTTTCTTT
TRBV28	TRBJ2-7	.	.	CASNRESYEQYF	TGTGCCAGTAACAGGGAAAGTTACGAGCAGTACTTC
TRBV6-6	TRBJ2-5	many	.	CASSSQGTGQETQYF	TGTGCCAGCAGTTCCCAAGGGACGGGACAAGAGACCCAGTACTTC
TRBV29-1	TRBJ2-7	few	.	CSVESERQALRSYEQYF	TGCAGCGTTGAATCGGAGAGACAGGCCCTTCGCTCCTACGAGCAGTACTTC
TRBV7-9	TRBJ2-6	few	TRBD1	CARPTGSGANVLTF	TGTGCCAGGCCGACAGGGTCTGGGGCCAACGTCCTGACTTTC
TRBV28	TRBJ2-3	.	.	CASSSGTSIDTDTQYF	TGTGCCAGCAGTTCCGGGACGTCGATAGACACAGATACGCAGTATTTT
TRBV12-3/TRBV12-4	TRBJ1-5	.	TRBD1	CASSRGTGGWRQPQHF	TGTGCCAGCAGCCGGGGGACAGGGGGCTGGAGGCAGCCCCAGCATTTT
TRBV10-3	TRBJ2-4	.	.	CAISESTRGLQNIQYF	TGTGCCATCAGTGAGTCGACGCGTGGGTTACAAAACATTCAGTACTTC
TRBV5-1	TRBJ2-3	.	.	CASSLDRTVVDTQYF	TGCGCCAGCAGCTTGGACAGGACTGTAGTAGATACGCAGTATTTT
TRBV20-1	TRBJ2-7	.	.	CSARDNKGVGEQYF	TGCAGTGCTAGAGATAACAAAGGAGTTGGCGAGCAGTACTTC